This paragraph reports one TCR beta chain. CDR3 length equals 14 residues. V shed 4 bases, J shed 11 bases, and the junction held 6 bases outside the gene matches. Germline lookup yields CDR1 SGHDN and CDR2 FVKESK. The cohort comprised adults aged about 18 to 100 years residing in 20 to 30 US areas. Exposed participants encountered a COVID-19 case during the 2 weeks preceding study entry. Authors' data handling: How many nucleated cells were present was estimated from reference gene primer amplification. Sequenced by immunoSEQ multiplex PCR; TCRdb stores in-frame clones only, minus some. D and trimming were read from the DNA, whereas the V and J calls and clone size are those reported in that table. Of some 320,000 clones in the sample, 75% to 90% were seen once. This entry is derived from a study of blood T cell repertoires in COVID-19. Study-wide background: T cells, B-cell-depleted T cells, or PBMCs supplied cDNA or gDNA.

The chain couples TRBV14 to TRBJ2-1, with TRBD2 matching over 12 bases. This TCR was recovered from a woman younger than 45 who had been exposed to COVID-19. The sequenced sample consisted of PBMCs or T cells enriched from blood (not recorded which). The CDR3 region is CASSRRLAGEQQFF. For the CDR3, the DNA is TGTGCCAGCAGCCGAAGACTAGCGGGAGAACAGCAGTTCTTC.